Below, one TCR beta chain is given with its context. What it recognizes is unknown. The entry originates in a study of lymphopenia after photon versus proton radiotherapy. Produced via immunoSEQ multiplex PCR; TCRdb's table is partial and in-frame only. The table shows about 28,000 clones, with 81% occurring only once. Germline-derived CDR1 and CDR2 are SGHDT and YYEEEE. The J segment lost 2 bases and the V segment lost 2 bases, leaving 7 bases of the junction unmatched. The CDR3 is 16 amino acids. General study results and limits: After the lymphocyte nadir, photon-treated repertoires showed oligoclonal expansion, especially of CD8+ Temra cells. Only patients who died were analyzed for survival; proton advantage is unproven. Relative stability marked proton patients; photon patients lost diversity and naive cells.

This sequence joins TRBV5-6 and TRBJ2-3; 8 nucleotides match TRBD1. This clonotype was sampled from a man aged 45-65 years with gastric cancer. This specimen consisted of peripheral blood, obtained from a patient treated with photon-based radiotherapy. CDR3 amino acids: CASSFRTGPYTDTQYF. The CDR3 coding sequence is TGTGCCAGCAGCTTCCGGACAGGGCCTTACACAGATACGCAGTATTTT.